The 26 T cell receptor beta chains presented below share a single source sample, sequenced in a study of cytomegalovirus exposure and HLA in healthy donors. The PCR made use of 60 Vbeta and 13 Jbeta primers. Clones were read by immunoSEQ multiplex PCR, and TCRdb kept only the in-frame ones, dropping some. The sample includes around 170,000 clones, over 75% of them seen just once. The sequencing input was PBMCs. The receptors originated from a middle-aged man in good health and CMV-seropositive.

The rearrangement uses TRBV28 and TRBJ1-3, with a tentative D call TRBD1 (6 bases). CDR3 length equals 14 residues. Germline V gives CDR1 MDHEN, CDR2 SYDVKM. The V end was cut by 6 bases, the J end by 2 bases, with 11 bases between. CDR3 bases: TGTGCCAGCAGGTCGACAGGCCCTGGAAACACCATATATTTT. As protein: CASRSTGPGNTIYF.

This chain connects TRBV18 to TRBJ2-1; the match to TRBD1 covers 9 bases. The germline gives CDR1 KGHSH, CDR2 LQKENI. The CDR3 consists of 14 residues. J lost 4 bases, V lost 6 bases, and 4 bases had no gene match. The CDR3 bases are TGTGCCAGCTCCCCCGGGACAGGGTACAATGAGCAGTTCTTC. This codes for CASSPGTGYNEQFF.

The chain couples TRBV18 to TRBJ1-6, with no clear D. The CDR3 contains 15 residues. Germline CDR1 is KGHSH and CDR2 is LQKENI. V lost 6 bases and J 7 bases, leaving 16 bases between the germline ends. Here the CDR3 DNA reads TGTGCCAGCTCCCAAGACCCCGCGGGGAATTCACCCCTCCACTTT. Its protein product is CASSQDPAGNSPLHF.

The chain is built from TRBV27 and TRBJ1-2; 7 bases match TRBD1. Germline V gene data show CDR1 as MNHEY and CDR2 as SMNVEV (reference sequence). V trimming: 4 bases; J trimming: 6 bases; junction bases outside the gene matches: 5. The CDR3 is 13 residues long. The CDR3 reads CASSSDDRDGYTF. DNA of the CDR3: TGTGCCAGCAGTTCCGACGACAGGGATGGCTACACCTTC.

V gene TRBV19 combines with J gene TRBJ2-1; 8 bases fit TRBD2. V trimming: 6 bases; J trimming: 9 bases; junction bases outside the gene matches: 4. CDR1 and CDR2 from the germline V gene are LNHDA and SQIVND (reference sequence). The CDR3 loop spans 12 amino acids. The CDR3 bases are TGTGCCAGTAGATCGGGGGGGCTTGAGCAGTTCTTC. It codes for CASRSGGLEQFF.

The chain joins TRBV10-3 to TRBJ1-2; no firm D call. The CDR3 sequence is 16 residues long. The germline gives CDR1 ENHRY, CDR2 SYGVKD. V was trimmed by 4 bases and J by 3 bases, leaving 18 bases between them. CDR3 in amino acids: CAISGKAEGVDYGYTF. The CDR3 nucleotides read TGTGCCATCAGTGGGAAGGCGGAGGGTGTGGACTATGGCTACACCTTC.

The V call is TRBV7-2, the J call TRBJ2-1, with D perhaps TRBD2 (7 bases). This CDR3 spans 14 amino acids. Per germline, CDR1 SGHTA and CDR2 FQGNSA. The germline V and J ends were trimmed by 3 bases and 7 bases, with 13 bases remaining between them. CDR3 nucleotide sequence: TGTGCCAGCAGCTTGGGGGGGCGCGGGAATGAGCAGTTCTTC. It is translated as CASSLGGRGNEQFF.

V is TRBV15 and J is TRBJ2-1; TRBD2 might be the D (6 bases). From germline, CDR1 is LNHNV and CDR2 YYDKDF (reference sequence). The CDR3 extends over 15 amino acids. Between the trimmed V and J ends, which lost 5 bases and 4 bases, there was a span of 15 bases. CDR3 protein: CATSYELAPYNEQFF. In DNA, the CDR3 is TGTGCCACCAGCTACGAACTAGCTCCATACAATGAGCAGTTCTTC.

J is TRBJ2-7 and V is TRBV5-6, with 9 bases identical to TRBD2. This CDR3 is built from 16 residues. Germline assignment: CDR1 SGHDT and CDR2 YYEEEE. V was pared by 5 bases and J by 3 bases, with 12 bases of the junction left unmatched. The CDR3 bases are TGTGCCAGCAGGGCGGGGGGGGAGGGATACTACTACGAGCAGTACTTC. Protein product: CASRAGGEGYYYEQYF.

V gene TRBV7-9 combines with J gene TRBJ1-2, with 9 bases lining up with TRBD1. J gave up 8 bases and V 7 bases, and 8 bases lay outside the gene matches. The CDR3 is 13 residues long. CDR1 SEHNR and CDR2 FQNEAQ come from the germline V gene (reference sequence). The CDR3 DNA is TGTGCCAGCACCCCGGGACAGGGTAGAGGCTACACCTTC. Protein sequence: CASTPGQGRGYTF.

The rearrangement uses TRBV10-1 and TRBJ1-2; 10 nucleotides line up with TRBD1. V lost 1 base to trimming and J lost 4 bases; unmatched junction nucleotides: 3. Germline lookup yields CDR1 WNHNN and CDR2 SYGVQD (reference sequence). This CDR3 region has 15 residues. The CDR3 region has the DNA TGCGCCAGCAGTGAGTGGGACAGGGGTTGCTATGGCTACACCTTC. It encodes CASSEWDRGCYGYTF.

This rearrangement joins TRBV4-1 to TRBJ2-3, with D perhaps TRBD1 (6 bases). The CDR3 sequence is 15 residues long. Trimming pared 1 base from V and 0 bases from J, leaving 8 bases between. Looked up from germline, CDR1 is MGHRA and CDR2 is YSYEKL. In DNA form, the CDR3 reads TGCGCCAGCAGCCAAGTCGGACAGAGCACAGATACGCAGTATTTT. Translating gives CASSQVGQSTDTQYF.

This sequence joins TRBV5-8 and TRBJ2-5; D is perhaps TRBD1 (6 bases). CDR3 length: 14 residues. Germline V CDR1 and CDR2: SGHTS, YDEGEE. V lost 4 bases, J lost 2 bases, and 12 bases lay in between. Here the CDR3 reads CASSLRTVQETQYF. DNA for the CDR3: TGTGCCAGCAGCCTACGGACAGTTCAAGAGACCCAGTACTTC. Full variable domain (missing parts from reference TRBV5-8 and TRBJ2-5): EAGVTQSPTHLIKTRGQQATLRCSPISGHTSVYWYQQALGLGLQFLLWYDEGEERNRGNFPPRFSGRQFPNYSSELNVNALELEDSALYLCASSLRTVQETQYFGPGTRLLVL.

This clone occurred a few times. The chain is built from TRBV6-5 and TRBJ1-4; D remains ambiguous. Germline V gives CDR1 MNHEY, CDR2 SVGAGI. The CDR3 extends over 13 amino acids. The ends were cut back, 8 bases at V and 0 bases at J, with 7 bases in the middle. Here the CDR3 reads CASGRPTNEKLFF. Written as DNA, the CDR3 is TGTGCCAGCGGGAGACCAACTAATGAAAAACTGTTTTTT.

The rearrangement joins TRBV30 to TRBJ2-5; 11 nucleotides agree with TRBD1. After removal of 1 base from V and 6 bases from J, the junction contained 4 bases not matched to a gene. The V gene's germline CDR1 is GTSNPN and CDR2 SVGIG (reference sequence). This CDR3 comprises 14 residues. The CDR3 spells CAWSAGTGGKTQYF. CDR3 nucleotides: TGTGCCTGGAGTGCCGGGACAGGGGGGAAGACCCAGTACTTC.

A remark on this clone: One end of the junction varies from germline; a read error may be responsible. The chain has TRBV13 and TRBJ2-7, with 8 bases fitting TRBD1. Germline V CDR1 and CDR2: PRHDT, FYEKMQ (reference sequence). CDR3 length: 13 residues. The CDR3: CASSLGRRTGSDF. Here the CDR3 DNA reads TGTGCCAGCAGCTTAGGGCGGAGGACAGGGTCAGACTTC. The whole variable domain, remainder taken from reference TRBV13 and TRBJ2-7, is AAGVIQSPRHLIKEKRETATLKCYPIPRHDTVYWYQQGPGQDPQFLISFYEKMQSDKGSIPDRFSAQQFSDYHSELNMSSLELGDSALYFCASSLGRRTGSDFGPGTRLTVT.

This clone was detected only once. The genes are TRBV10-3 and TRBJ1-4; tentatively, D is TRBD1 (6 bases). This CDR3 has 14 residues. Germline V gives CDR1 ENHRY, CDR2 SYGVKD. The V end was cut by 10 bases, the J end by 7 bases, with 19 bases between. The CDR3 here is CATRAWQGTEKLFF. The CDR3 DNA is TGTGCCACCCGGGCGTGGCAGGGGACTGAAAAACTGTTTTTT.

V gene TRBV28 combines with J gene TRBJ2-7; 7 nucleotides agree with TRBD2. The CDR3 sequence is 13 residues long. Germline assignment: CDR1 MDHEN and CDR2 SYDVKM. V gave up 5 bases and J gave up 9 bases; unmatched junction bases: 10. The CDR3 region has the DNA TGTGCCAGCAGTCCCGGACTAGACCTGGGGCAGTACTTC. Amino acids: CASSPGLDLGQYF. Full variable domain (outside the CDR3, taken from reference TRBV28 and TRBJ2-7): DVKVTQSSRYLVKRTGEKVFLECVQDMDHENMFWYRQDPGLGLRLIYFSYDVKMKEKGDIPEGYSVSREKKERFSLILESASTNQTSMYLCASSPGLDLGQYFGPGTRLTVT.

The chain carries TRBV7-3 and TRBJ1-2; D is unclear. V lost 5 bases and J 0 bases, leaving 16 bases between the germline ends. Germline V lookup: CDR1 SGHTA, CDR2 FQGTGA. CDR3 length: 16 amino acids. The CDR3 DNA reads TGTGCCAGCAGCCCCCAAGGAGGTGGTCCTAACTATGGCTACACCTTC. Amino acids: CASSPQGGGPNYGYTF.

V gene TRBV5-6 combines with J gene TRBJ2-5; 8 bases are a match to TRBD2. CDR1 is SGHDT and CDR2 is YYEEEE in the germline V gene. Trimming at V came to 4 bases and at J to 5 bases, leaving 7 bases not matched to a gene. The CDR3 spans 14 residues. The CDR3 loop is CASSGVAGRETQYF. The CDR3 bases are TGTGCCAGCAGCGGGGTAGCGGGGAGGGAGACCCAGTACTTC.

The V and J genes are TRBV5-5 and TRBJ1-1; TRBD1 aligns across 11 bases. The CDR3 extends over 16 amino acids. Germline-derived CDR1 and CDR2 are SGHKS and YYEKEE (reference sequence). J was trimmed by 4 bases and V by 0 bases; bases with no gene match: 5. CDR3 sequence reads: CASSLVGGTGGTEAFF. The CDR3 DNA reads TGTGCCAGCAGCTTGGTGGGGGGGACAGGGGGCACTGAAGCTTTCTTT.

The CDR3 sequence is CATSRGPGGYTF. CDR3 in DNA: TGTGCCACCAGCCGGGGTCCGGGGGGCTACACCTTC. The chain is built from TRBV15 and TRBJ1-2; D not certain. V was clipped by 5 bases and J by 8 bases, with 12 bases between them. In germline, CDR1 is LNHNV, CDR2 YYDKDF (reference sequence). The CDR3 runs to 12 residues. Variable domain in full (rest from reference TRBV15 and TRBJ1-2): DAMVIQNPRYQVTQFGKPVTLSCSQTLNHNVMYWYQQKSSQAPKLLFHYYDKDFNNEADTPDNFQSRRPNTSFCFLDIRSPGLGDTAMYLCATSRGPGGYTFGSGTRLTVV.

V is TRBV4-2 and J is TRBJ2-2; no firm D call. V lost 2 bases, J lost 8 bases, and 12 bases lay in between. In germline, CDR1 is LGHNA, CDR2 YNFKEQ. This CDR3 is 14 amino acids long. The CDR3 bases are TGTGCCAGCAGCCAACCCTATCAAGAGGGGGAGCTGTTTTTT. Its translation is CASSQPYQEGELFF.

This clone came up a few times. The chain employs TRBV5-6 and TRBJ1-2, with TRBD1 matching 9 bases. Germline assignment: CDR1 SGHDT and CDR2 YYEEEE. J was trimmed by 4 bases and V by 3 bases; bases with no gene match: 7. There are 15 residues in the CDR3. The CDR3 loop reads CASSSGGQGLYGYTF. CDR3 nucleotide sequence: TGTGCCAGCAGCTCAGGAGGACAGGGGCTCTATGGCTACACCTTC.

This chain's CDR3 is CASNGDGYTF. In DNA, the CDR3 is TGTGCCAGCAATGGAGATGGCTACACCTTC. The chain has TRBV25-1 and TRBJ1-2; D gene unclear. V was shortened by 7 bases and J by 6 bases, with 6 bases between the two germline ends. Germline V lookup: CDR1 MGHDK, CDR2 SYGVNS. The CDR3 covers 10 residues.

This sequence joins TRBV29-1 and TRBJ2-7, with TRBD2 matching 7 bases. CDR3 length: 13 amino acids. The ends lost 4 bases at V and 1 base at J; junction bases unmatched: 4. Germline V gene sequence: CDR1 SQVTM, CDR2 ANQGSEA. The CDR3 is CSVVSGGSYEQYF. The CDR3 coding sequence is TGCAGCGTTGTTTCGGGGGGATCCTACGAGCAGTACTTC.